The 28 T cell receptor beta chains reported below all come from one sample, sequenced in a study of graft-versus-host responses after intestinal transplantation. These TCRs' antigens remain unknown. The repertoire was sequenced with immunoSEQ multiplex PCR; TCRdb's copy has only in-frame clones and lacks some. The repertoire has approximately 90,000 clones, 88% of them found once; the top ten carry around 0.3%. The material was unstimulated CD4+ T cells sorted from spleen or lymph node cells, obtained before transplant. Source of these receptors: a human donor who was the organ donor for an intestinal transplant.

The V and J genes are TRBV19 and TRBJ2-3, with D hard to call. The length of the CDR3 is 16 residues. CDR1 is LNHDA, CDR2 SQIVND, per germline (reference sequence). Between the trimmed V and J ends, which lost 1 base and 2 bases, there was a span of 13 bases. Here the CDR3 reads CASSIAPYYPTDTQYF. The CDR3 DNA sequence: TGTGCCAGTAGTATAGCCCCGTACTACCCCACAGATACGCAGTATTTT.

V is TRBV29-1 and J is TRBJ2-5; tentative D call: TRBD2 (6 bases). The germline V and J ends were trimmed by 5 bases and 0 bases, with 7 bases remaining between them. Germline V lookup: CDR1 SQVTM, CDR2 ANQGSEA. The CDR3 covers 12 residues. The CDR3 coding sequence is TGCAGCGTTCGGGAGTACCAAGAGACCCAGTACTTC. Amino acids: CSVREYQETQYF.

The chain uses TRBV15 and TRBJ2-7; D gene unclear. Trimming shortened V by 2 bases and J by 0 bases, and 5 bases separated the two germline ends. CDR3 size: 13 residues. Germline CDR1 LNHNV, CDR2 YYDKDF (reference sequence). In nucleotides, the CDR3 is TGTGCCACCAGCAGATTCCTCTCCTACGAGCAGTACTTC. As protein: CATSRFLSYEQYF.

The chain couples TRBV9 to TRBJ2-1; tentative D call: TRBD2 (6 bases). V lost 0 bases and J lost 7, with 17 bases in between. CDR3 length: 16 residues. Germline V gene sequence: CDR1 SGDLS, CDR2 YYNGEE. CDR3: CASSVVGGAGTNEQFF. CDR3 sequence (DNA): TGTGCCAGCAGCGTAGTTGGCGGGGCGGGAACTAATGAGCAGTTCTTC.

The chain links TRBV21-1 to TRBJ1-2; TRBD1, the table's D call, was not compared with the DNA. TRBV21-1 is termed a pseudogene. The CDR3 has 14 amino acids. CDR3 coding DNA: TGTGCCAGCAGCAAAGCTGACAGGGAAGGGGGCTACACCTTC. This sequence encodes CASSKADREGGYTF.

V gene TRBV30 combines with J gene TRBJ2-1; 8 nucleotides agree with TRBD2. V lost 5 bases, J lost 4 bases, and 10 bases stayed unmatched. CDR1 is GTSNPN and CDR2 is SVGIG in the germline V gene (reference sequence). CDR3 length equals 15 residues. The CDR3 DNA follows: TGTGCCTGGTCCTACCTGGCGGGAGGTTACAATGAGCAGTTCTTC. Protein sequence: CAWSYLAGGYNEQFF.

The CDR3 DNA sequence: TGCGCCAGCAGCCCCCGGACAGGGGGAACGGATACGCAGTATTTT. This encodes CASSPRTGGTDTQYF. The chain carries TRBV5-1 and TRBJ2-3; the match to TRBD1 covers 10 bases. CDR3 length equals 15 residues. The germline V gene encodes CDR1 SGHRS and CDR2 YFSETQ. V was clipped by 4 bases and J by 6 bases; unmatched bases: 8.

The rearrangement joins TRBV7-2 to TRBJ2-3; 7 nucleotides align to TRBD2. The V and J ends lost 2 bases and 5 bases, in that order; junction bases with no gene match: 7. Looked up from germline, CDR1 is SGHTA and CDR2 is FQGNSA. CDR3 length: 15 residues. The CDR3, as DNA: TGTGCCAGCAGCTTAAGGCGGGAGATAAAAGATACGCAGTATTTT. It encodes CASSLRREIKDTQYF.

The chain employs TRBV27 and TRBJ2-3; 8 nucleotides align to TRBD2. CDR1 is MNHEY and CDR2 is SMNVEV in the germline V gene (reference sequence). The CDR3 consists of 17 residues. The J segment lost 6 bases and the V segment lost 3 bases, leaving 14 bases of the junction unmatched. DNA of the CDR3: TGTGCCAGCAGTTTGCGGGCGGCGGGAGGTTTTTGGGATACGCAGTATTTT. Its translation: CASSLRAAGGFWDTQYF.

This clone has just a few counts. The chain carries TRBV9 and TRBJ2-3; D is unresolved. Trimming removed 0 bases at V and 2 bases at J, with 4 bases between. CDR3 length: 13 amino acids. From germline, CDR1 is SGDLS and CDR2 YYNGEE. The CDR3 loop is CASSVGATDTQYF. CDR3 coding DNA: TGTGCCAGCAGCGTAGGAGCCACAGATACGCAGTATTTT. Complete variable domain (other parts from reference TRBV9 and TRBJ2-3): DSGVTQTPKHLITATGQRVTLRCSPRSGDLSVYWYQQSLDQGLQFLIQYYNGEERAKGNILERFSAQQFPDLHSELNLSSLELGDSALYFCASSVGATDTQYFGPGTRLTVL.

This chain joins TRBV28 and TRBJ2-6; a weak D match, TRBD2 (5 bases). Trimming removed 5 bases from V and 0 bases from J, with 11 bases in between. Per the germline V gene, CDR1 is MDHEN and CDR2 is SYDVKM. The CDR3 is 16 amino acids. The chain's CDR3 is CASSPPAGSGANVLTF. The CDR3 nucleotides read TGTGCCAGCAGTCCTCCCGCGGGCTCTGGGGCCAACGTCCTGACTTTC.

V gene TRBV6-5 combines with J gene TRBJ2-3; D possibly corresponds to TRBD2 (7 bases). Trimming removed 5 bases at V and 3 bases at J, with 12 bases between. The CDR3 spans 14 residues. The germline V gene encodes CDR1 MNHEY and CDR2 SVGAGI. CDR3 sequence (DNA): TGTGCCAGCAGTACCCGGGGGGCGACAGATACGCAGTATTTT. Translated, it gives CASSTRGATDTQYF.

This clone has only a few counts. The chain couples TRBV30 to TRBJ2-1, with TRBD1 matching over 8 bases. Trimming removed 3 bases from V and 7 bases from J; junction bases left unmatched: 11. CDR1 GTSNPN and CDR2 SVGIG come from the germline V gene (reference sequence). The CDR3 is 15 amino acids. The DNA for the CDR3 is TGTGCCTGGAGAGGACAGGGAGGAGTGAGGAATGAGCAGTTCTTC. Protein product: CAWRGQGGVRNEQFF.

This clone turned up a few times. The genes are TRBV20-1 and TRBJ2-7, with 7 bases that match TRBD2. The CDR3 sequence is 11 residues long. The germline gives CDR1 DFQATT, CDR2 SNEGSKA (reference sequence). Trimming removed 1 base from V and 6 bases from J; junction bases left unmatched: 0. CDR3: CSARGGGEQYF. The CDR3 nucleotides are TGCAGTGCTAGAGGGGGGGGCGAGCAGTACTTC.

This chain links TRBV2 with TRBJ2-4, with D tentatively TRBD2 (5 bases). The CDR3 spans 16 residues. The V end lost 6 bases, the J end lost 0 bases, and 15 bases lay between the germline ends. Looked up from germline, CDR1 is SNHLY and CDR2 is FYNNEI. CDR3 in amino acids: CASRGVGPSAKNIQYF. The CDR3 region has the DNA TGTGCCAGCAGGGGAGTAGGGCCATCAGCCAAAAACATTCAGTACTTC.

This chain links TRBV28 with TRBJ1-2; tentatively, D is TRBD1 (5 bases). Germline V gene data show CDR1 as MDHEN and CDR2 as SYDVKM. V shed 3 bases and J shed 8 bases, with 16 bases lying between them. This CDR3 region has 14 residues. The CDR3: CASSFGYRSRGYTF. The CDR3 region has the DNA TGTGCCAGCAGTTTCGGGTACAGGTCCAGGGGCTACACCTTC.

This clone has just one count. The chain has TRBV5-1 and TRBJ1-2; D gene ambiguous. CDR3 length: 15 residues. V lost 4 bases and J lost 1, with 14 bases in between. From germline, CDR1 is SGHRS and CDR2 YFSETQ. The CDR3 sequence is CASSPGSGINYGYTF. CDR3 coding DNA: TGCGCCAGCAGCCCCGGCTCGGGTATTAACTATGGCTACACCTTC.

The rearrangement joins TRBV5-1 to TRBJ2-2; no clear D. Deletions cut 0 bases from V and 2 bases from J, with 5 bases between. The CDR3 spans 14 residues. CDR1 is SGHRS, CDR2 YFSETQ, per germline. The CDR3 reads CASSLDLNTGELFF. In DNA, the CDR3 is TGCGCCAGCAGCTTGGACTTAAACACCGGGGAGCTGTTTTTT. Variable domain in full (rest from reference TRBV5-1 and TRBJ2-2): KAGVTQTPRYLIKTRGQQVTLSCSPISGHRSVSWYQQTPGQGLQFLFEYFSETQRNKGNFPGRFSGRQFSNSRSEMNVSTLELGDSALYLCASSLDLNTGELFFGEGSRLTVL.

The rearrangement joins TRBV9 to TRBJ2-2, with 8 bases that match TRBD1. V was clipped by 4 bases and J by 5 bases; unmatched bases: 10. Germline CDR1 SGDLS, CDR2 YYNGEE. This CDR3 region has 16 residues. CDR3 residues: CASSPRTGTGTGELFF. In nucleotides, the CDR3 is TGTGCCAGCAGCCCCAGGACAGGGACGGGGACCGGGGAGCTGTTTTTT.

The chain employs TRBV11-3 and TRBJ2-7, with TRBD1 matching over 12 bases. Germline V gene data show CDR1 as SGHNT and CDR2 as YENEEA. After removal of 4 bases from V and 6 bases from J, the junction contained 7 bases not matched to a gene. The CDR3 loop spans 15 amino acids. The CDR3 DNA is TGTGCCAGCAGCTCGCGGGGGGACAGGGGGCCCGAGCAGTACTTC. Amino acids: CASSSRGDRGPEQYF.

The rearrangement links TRBV7-3 to TRBJ2-2; the match to TRBD1 covers 10 bases. This CDR3 has 15 residues. Trimming cost V 0 bases and J 7 bases; bases outside gene matches: 2. Germline values: CDR1 SGHTA, CDR2 FQGTGA. In nucleotides, the CDR3 is TGTGCCAGCAGCTTAACGGGACAGGGGATCGGGGAGCTGTTTTTT. Its protein is CASSLTGQGIGELFF.

This clone came up a few times. This chain uses TRBV6-6 with TRBJ2-7; D may be TRBD2 (7 bases). The V gene's germline CDR1 is MNHNY and CDR2 SVGAGI (reference sequence). This CDR3 is 15 amino acids long. V was shortened by 4 bases and J by 2 bases, with 15 bases between the two germline ends. CDR3 in amino acids: CASSWGGGQPYEQYF. DNA of the CDR3: TGTGCCAGCAGTTGGGGGGGAGGACAGCCCTACGAGCAGTACTTC.

The CDR3 sequence is CASSYSAGNYEQYF. The DNA of the CDR3 is TGTGCCAGCAGTTACTCGGCGGGGAACTACGAGCAGTACTTC. This chain connects TRBV6-5 to TRBJ2-7; D is possibly TRBD2 (6 bases). Germline V gene data show CDR1 as MNHEY and CDR2 as SVGAGI. V was pared by 0 bases and J by 3 bases, with 9 bases between. This CDR3 is 14 amino acids long.

The DNA for the CDR3 is TGTGCCAGCAGTTTAAGGCCAGGGTCCAATGAGCAGTTCTTC. This translates into CASSLRPGSNEQFF. This chain uses TRBV27 with TRBJ2-1; D perhaps matches TRBD1 (5 bases). Looked up from germline, CDR1 is MNHEY and CDR2 is SMNVEV (reference sequence). The CDR3 contains 14 residues. V gave up 2 bases and J gave up 6 bases, with 11 bases separating them.

The V call is TRBV20-1, the J call TRBJ1-1, with no clear D. V lost 5 bases, J lost 0 bases, and 4 bases lay in between. CDR3 size: 11 residues. The germline CDR1 and CDR2 sequences are DFQATT and SNEGSKA (reference sequence). The CDR3 DNA sequence: TGCAGTGCTGACATGAACACTGAAGCTTTCTTT. Its translation is CSADMNTEAFF.

The genes are TRBV2 and TRBJ1-6, with 9 bases aligning to TRBD1. V was clipped by 6 bases and J by 7 bases; unmatched bases: 10. The CDR3 runs 16 residues. Germline lookup yields CDR1 SNHLY and CDR2 FYNNEI. DNA for the CDR3: TGTGCCAGCAGGGGACAGGGATCGGTGGGAAATTCACCCCTCCACTTT. It encodes CASRGQGSVGNSPLHF.

The chain employs TRBV30 and TRBJ2-3; the D gene is possibly TRBD2 (5 bases). The CDR3 sequence is 16 residues long. The germline gives CDR1 GTSNPN, CDR2 SVGIG (reference sequence). V shed 0 bases and J shed 2 bases, with 15 bases lying between them. The CDR3 coding sequence is TGTGCCTGGAGTGTATCTAGCTCGCGAATCACAGATACGCAGTATTTT. This translates into CAWSVSSSRITDTQYF.

V and J are TRBV4-3 and TRBJ1-2, with 8 bases matching TRBD1. CDR3 length: 15 amino acids. CDR1 and CDR2 (germline): LGHNA, YSLEER. V was clipped by 1 base and J by 4 bases; unmatched bases: 5. The CDR3 DNA follows: TGCGCCAGCAGCCAAGTTGGGACAGGAACCTATGGCTACACCTTC. It yields the protein CASSQVGTGTYGYTF.